This T cell receptor beta chain was captured in a study of human T cells and chemical hapten exposure. This CDR3 is 10 amino acids long. V dropped 7 bases and J dropped 1 base, with 3 bases sitting between them. Germline loops: CDR1 SQVTM, CDR2 ANQGSEA. This clonotype was detected many times. TCRdb passed the RACE reads through MiXCR, listing each CDR3 protein once. In the table there are about 400,000 distinct CDR3 sequences, about 6.3% of which are singletons. Time point: patch test 2, 6 weeks after DPC sensitization. This sample's treatment: therapeutic diphenylcyclopropenone sensitization with weekly scalp DPC.

This chain links TRBV29-1 with TRBJ2-3; D is unclear. This sequence was found in a woman between 18 and 29 years old with alopecia areata. Some clones in this sample may be carry-over from other donors' samples. This material consisted of whole blood, taken in connection with sensitization to the hapten diphenylcyclopropenone (DPC). The CDR3 region has the DNA TGCAGCGGGGGCACAGATACGCAGTATTTT. Translated: CSGGTDTQYF.